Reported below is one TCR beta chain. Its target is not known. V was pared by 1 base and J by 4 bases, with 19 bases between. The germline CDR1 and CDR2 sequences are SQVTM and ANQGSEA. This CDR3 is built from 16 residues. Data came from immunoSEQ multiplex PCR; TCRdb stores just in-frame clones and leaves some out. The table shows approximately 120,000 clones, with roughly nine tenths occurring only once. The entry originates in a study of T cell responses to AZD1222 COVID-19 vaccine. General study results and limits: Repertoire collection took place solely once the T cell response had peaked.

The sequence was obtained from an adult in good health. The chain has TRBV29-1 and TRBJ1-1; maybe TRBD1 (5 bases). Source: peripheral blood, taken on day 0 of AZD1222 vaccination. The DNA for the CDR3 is TGCAGCGTTGAAGGGAGGGCAGGGTATGGAATCACTGAAGCTTTCTTT. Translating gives CSVEGRAGYGITEAFF.